A single sample gave rise to the 23 T cell receptor beta chains below, sequenced in a study of vaccination and CD4 T cells after COVID-19. Cultured CD4+ T cell DNA was sequenced using the Oncomine TCR Beta short-read assay. MiXCR was run by TCRdb on the PCR reads, yielding one entry per CDR3 protein. The repertoire includes approximately 16,000 distinct CDR3 sequences, around 37% of them detected once, and 13% to 15% sits in the top ten. These receptors have no known antigen. Described treatment: roughly 10-day PBMC culture with coronavirus spike peptide pools or control peptides (ViraFEST assay). The sequenced material came from cultured CD4+ T cells from blood. The receptors were sampled from a human donor with COVID-19.

CDR3 sequence reads: CASRVTSGLYNEQFF. CDR3 DNA: TGTGCCAGCAGGGTGACTAGCGGGCTATACAATGAGCAGTTCTTC. V is TRBV7-2 and J is TRBJ2-1, with TRBD2 identical over 10 bases. The CDR3 has 15 amino acids. Per germline, CDR1 SGHTA and CDR2 FQGNSA. J gave up 4 bases and V 6 bases, and 6 bases lay outside the gene matches.

V is TRBV20-1 and J is TRBJ1-5; D unresolved. The CDR3 contains 15 residues. Trimming shortened V by 1 base and J by 0 bases, and 10 bases separated the two germline ends. Germline V gene sequence: CDR1 DFQATT, CDR2 SNEGSKA (reference sequence). This CDR3 is CSARAYRVSNQPQHF. CDR3 bases: TGCAGTGCTAGAGCTTACAGAGTTAGCAATCAGCCCCAGCATTTT.

The chain uses TRBV6-5 and TRBJ1-2; D is undetermined. V lost 0 bases, J lost 8 bases, and 10 bases lay in between. Germline lookup yields CDR1 MNHEY and CDR2 SVGAGI. The CDR3 sequence is 13 residues long. In DNA, the CDR3 is TGTGCCAGCAGTTACTCGGAGGGTCGAGGCTACACCTTC. Protein product: CASSYSEGRGYTF.

The gene calls are TRBV2 and TRBJ1-4; perhaps TRBD1 as D (6 bases). Germline V gene sequence: CDR1 SNHLY, CDR2 FYNNEI. V was shortened by 2 bases and J by 7 bases, with 11 bases between the two germline ends. The CDR3 contains 14 residues. The DNA for the CDR3 is TGTGCCAGCAGTGAAAGTCAGGGGATTGAAAAACTGTTTTTT. It is translated as CASSESQGIEKLFF. Full variable domain (rest looked up from reference TRBV2 and TRBJ1-4): EPEVTQTPSHQVTQMGQEVILRCVPISNHLYFYWYRQILGQKVEFLVSFYNNEISEKSEIFDDQFSVERPDGSNFTLKIRSTKLEDSAMYFCASSESQGIEKLFFGSGTQLSVL.

Written as DNA, the CDR3 is TGTGCCAGCAGCCCCCGAATCGACAGATCGGATGACTACGAGCAGTACTTC. It codes for CASSPRIDRSDDYEQYF. The chain links TRBV7-8 to TRBJ2-7, with D possibly TRBD1 on 5 matching bases. The CDR3 runs 17 residues. Trimming removed 5 bases at V and 3 bases at J, with 23 bases between. Germline V gives CDR1 SGHVS, CDR2 FQNEAQ.

CDR3 in amino acids: CASSQVRTGGNTQYF. CDR3 nucleotide sequence: TGCGCCAGCAGCCAAGTCCGGACAGGGGGGAATACGCAGTATTTT. The V call is TRBV4-1, the J call TRBJ2-3; 10 nucleotides match TRBD1. The CDR3 is 15 residues long. J lost 7 bases, V lost 1 base, and 5 bases had no gene match. Germline CDR1 and CDR2: MGHRA and YSYEKL.

This chain joins TRBV27 and TRBJ2-3; a possible D gene is TRBD1 (6 bases). Germline CDR1 reads MNHEY; CDR2 reads SMNVEV (reference sequence). CDR3 length equals 13 residues. V lost 6 bases to trimming and J lost 9 bases, with 16 bases between them. This chain's CDR3 is CASSFTWDKTQYF. CDR3 coding DNA: TGTGCCAGCAGCTTTACCTGGGACAAAACGCAGTATTTT.

This chain joins TRBV19 and TRBJ2-3; 11 bases align to TRBD2. V lost 4 bases to trimming and J lost 6 bases; unmatched junction nucleotides: 9. Germline V gives CDR1 LNHDA, CDR2 SQIVND (reference sequence). The CDR3 consists of 16 residues. This chain's CDR3 is CASSRASGGSGDTQYF. DNA of the CDR3: TGTGCCAGTAGTAGGGCTAGCGGGGGGAGTGGCGATACGCAGTATTTT.

With respect to this clonotype: The junction departs from the called germline gene at one end, perhaps through a read error. The chain couples TRBV7-6 to TRBJ2-3; D might be TRBD1 or TRBD2, each matching 6 bases. The CDR3 is 15 amino acids. CDR1 and CDR2 (germline): SGHVS, FNYEAQ. The CDR3 sequence is CASSLRQGTWDTQYF. The CDR3 DNA reads TGTGCTAGCAGCTTAAGGCAGGGGACTTGGGATACGCAGTATTTT.

This clonotype is hyperexpanded in the sample. The chain combines TRBV2 with TRBJ1-2, with D possibly matching TRBD1 (6 bases). Trimming removed 6 bases from V and 0 bases from J, with 17 bases in between. Looked up from germline, CDR1 is SNHLY and CDR2 is FYNNEI. The CDR3 totals 16 residues. In nucleotides, the CDR3 is TGTGCCAGCAGGTACAGGGCCCCAACCGCTAACTATGGCTACACCTTC. Protein: CASRYRAPTANYGYTF.

V usage is TRBV7-9 and J usage is TRBJ2-7; D remains ambiguous. The CDR3 totals 13 residues. The germline CDR1 and CDR2 sequences are SEHNR and FQNEAQ (reference sequence). The V and J ends lost 6 bases and 5 bases respectively, with 14 bases between them. The CDR3 DNA follows: TGTGCCAGCAGTCCCCGACGAGGACACGAGCAGTACTTC. Its translation is CASSPRRGHEQYF.

The rearrangement links TRBV7-2 to TRBJ2-1; the match to TRBD2 covers 9 bases. The CDR3 is 15 amino acids. Trimming removed 2 bases from V and 9 bases from J; junction bases left unmatched: 8. Germline CDR1 SGHTA, CDR2 FQGNSA. CDR3 loop: CASSLRRGGLAEQFF. The CDR3 bases are TGTGCCAGCAGCTTAAGGAGGGGGGGACTAGCTGAGCAGTTCTTC.

The chain links TRBV5-1 to TRBJ1-6, with 8 bases aligning to TRBD1. Germline V gene lookup returns CDR1 SGHRS and CDR2 YFSETQ. V was clipped by 4 bases and J by 7 bases; unmatched bases: 7. CDR3 length: 15 residues. The CDR3 spells CASSNRTGSNSPLHF. CDR3 nucleotides: TGCGCCAGCAGCAACCGGACAGGGTCGAATTCACCCCTCCACTTT.

This clonotype was counted a few times. The V and J genes are TRBV5-4 and TRBJ1-3, with 7 bases fitting TRBD1. J gave up 0 bases and V 4 bases, and 7 bases lay outside the gene matches. The germline gives CDR1 SGHNT, CDR2 YYREEE (reference sequence). This CDR3 comprises 16 residues. CDR3 residues: CASSLPGQSSGNTIYF. CDR3 coding DNA: TGTGCCAGCAGCCTTCCGGGACAGTCCTCTGGAAACACCATATATTTT.

The chain uses TRBV5-5 and TRBJ1-1; D remains unclear. The CDR3 is made up of 14 amino acids. Germline-derived CDR1 and CDR2 are SGHKS and YYEKEE (reference sequence). The germline V and J ends were trimmed by 2 bases and 3 bases, with 11 bases remaining between them. The CDR3 coding sequence is TGTGCCAGCAGCTTACGGGATGGGTACACTGAAGCTTTCTTT. It specifies CASSLRDGYTEAFF.

The chain has TRBV5-1 and TRBJ1-4; no clear D. The germline CDR1 and CDR2 sequences are SGHRS and YFSETQ. The V and J ends lost 4 bases and 4 bases respectively, with 8 bases between them. This CDR3 contains 13 residues. The CDR3 protein is CASSRGRNEKLFF. CDR3 in DNA: TGCGCCAGCAGCAGAGGACGTAATGAAAAACTGTTTTTT.

This clonotype is judged medium-sized. The chain carries TRBV7-3 and TRBJ2-1, with no clear D. Germline CDR1 and CDR2: SGHTA and FQGTGA. This CDR3 contains 13 residues. V lost 5 bases to trimming and J lost 4 bases, with 9 bases between them. CDR3 nucleotides: TGTGCCAGCAGCCCCGACCGGTACAATGAGCAGTTCTTC. Its protein is CASSPDRYNEQFF.

This clonotype has more than one count but fewer than ten. The chain carries TRBV15 and TRBJ2-3; TRBD1 is a possible D gene (7 bases). Germline assignment: CDR1 LNHNV and CDR2 YYDKDF (reference sequence). The V end lost 1 base, the J end lost 1 base, and 15 bases lay between the germline ends. The length of the CDR3 is 17 residues. The CDR3 sequence is CATSRVTTGRRTDTQYF. In nucleotides, the CDR3 is TGTGCCACCAGCAGAGTTACGACAGGGAGGCGCACAGATACGCAGTATTTT.

This clonotype was seen more than once but under ten times. J is TRBJ1-2 and V is TRBV7-2, with 8 nucleotides matching TRBD1. With 5 bases clipped from V and 8 bases from J, the junction kept 7 bases outside the gene matches. Germline CDR1 SGHTA, CDR2 FQGNSA. The CDR3 runs to 13 residues. The CDR3 sequence is CASSAGQGLGYTF. CDR3 coding DNA: TGTGCCAGCAGCGCCGGACAGGGTCTAGGCTACACCTTC.

This rearrangement joins TRBV20-1 to TRBJ2-5; TRBD1 matches 8 bases. CDR1 and CDR2 (germline): DFQATT, SNEGSKA (reference sequence). The CDR3 has 15 residues. V shed 6 bases and J 7 bases; nucleotides not matched to a gene: 16. CDR3 coding DNA: TGCAGTGCACCGGACCGGACAGGGCCAAGGGGGACCCAGTACTTC. This codes for CSAPDRTGPRGTQYF.

This clonotype came up a few times. This chain uses TRBV7-9 with TRBJ2-5, with D tentatively TRBD1 or TRBD2 (5 bases each). The CDR3 is 15 amino acids. From germline, CDR1 is SEHNR and CDR2 FQNEAQ (reference sequence). The V and J ends lost 4 bases and 2 bases respectively, with 14 bases between them. DNA of the CDR3: TGTGCCAGCAGCTCAATCACTAGGGGACAAGAGACCCAGTACTTC. Its translation is CASSSITRGQETQYF.

This sequence joins TRBV7-2 and TRBJ2-2, with 7 bases fitting TRBD2. V was pared by 6 bases and J by 2 bases, with 9 bases of the junction left unmatched. Per germline, CDR1 SGHTA and CDR2 FQGNSA. The CDR3 length is 16 residues. The DNA of the CDR3 is TGTGCCAGCAGGCTAGTGGGAGGGAAAAACACCGGGGAGCTGTTTTTT. Its translation: CASRLVGGKNTGELFF.

Concerning this clonotype itself: At one end, the junction sequence differs from germline, possibly due to a read error. This chain uses TRBV2 with TRBJ1-5; D ambiguous. CDR1 is SNHLY, CDR2 FYNNEI, per germline. The CDR3 covers 14 residues. CDR3 in DNA: TGTGCCAGCAGTGAAGCTGCTGGAAATCAGTCCCAGCATTTT. This gives the protein CASSEAAGNQSQHF. The variable domain in full, with the rest retrieved from reference TRBV2 and TRBJ1-5, is EPEVTQTPSHQVTQMGQEVILRCVPISNHLYFYWYRQILGQKVEFLVSFYNNEISEKSEIFDDQFSVERPDGSNFTLKIRSTKLEDSAMYFCASSEAAGNQSQHFGDGTRLSIL.